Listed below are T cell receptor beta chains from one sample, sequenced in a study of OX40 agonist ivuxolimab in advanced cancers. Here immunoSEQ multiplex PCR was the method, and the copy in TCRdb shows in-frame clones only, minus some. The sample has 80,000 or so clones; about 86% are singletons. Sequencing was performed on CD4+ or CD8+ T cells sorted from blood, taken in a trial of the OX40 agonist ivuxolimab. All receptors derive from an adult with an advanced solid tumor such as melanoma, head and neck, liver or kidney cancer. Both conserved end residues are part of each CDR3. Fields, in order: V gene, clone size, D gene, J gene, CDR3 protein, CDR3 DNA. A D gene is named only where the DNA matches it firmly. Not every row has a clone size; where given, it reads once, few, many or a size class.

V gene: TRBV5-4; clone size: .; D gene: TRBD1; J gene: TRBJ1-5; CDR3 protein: CASSRDRDGPQHF; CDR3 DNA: TGTGCCAGCAGCCGTGACAGGGACGGCCCCCAGCATTTT
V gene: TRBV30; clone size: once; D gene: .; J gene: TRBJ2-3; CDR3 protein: CAWSLGRQGIRDTQYF; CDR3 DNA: TGTGCTTGGAGCTTAGGACGGCAGGGGATTAGAGATACGCAGTATTTT
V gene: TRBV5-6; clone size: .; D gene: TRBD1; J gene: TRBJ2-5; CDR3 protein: CASSRGQGARETQYF; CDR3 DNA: TGTGCCAGCAGCCGGGGACAGGGGGCGCGGGAGACCCAGTACTTC
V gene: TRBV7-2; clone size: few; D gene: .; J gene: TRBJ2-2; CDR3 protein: CASSSSYNTGELFF; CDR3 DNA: TGTGCCAGCAGCTCATCTTATAACACCGGGGAGCTGTTTTTT
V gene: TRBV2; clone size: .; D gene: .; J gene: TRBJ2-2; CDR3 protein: CASKRDILTGELFF; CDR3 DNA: TGTGCCAGCAAGCGGGACATTCTCACCGGGGAGCTGTTTTTT
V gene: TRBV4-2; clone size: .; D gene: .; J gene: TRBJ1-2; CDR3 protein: CASSQGNYGYTF; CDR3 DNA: TGTGCCAGCAGCCAAGGAAACTATGGCTACACCTTC
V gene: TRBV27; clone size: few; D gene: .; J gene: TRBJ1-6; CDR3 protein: CASNFGGEHSPLHF; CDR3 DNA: TGTGCCAGCAACTTCGGAGGGGAACATTCACCCCTCCACTTT
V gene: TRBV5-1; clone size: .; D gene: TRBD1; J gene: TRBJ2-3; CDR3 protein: CASSSPGQGLDTQYF; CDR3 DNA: TGCGCCAGCAGCTCCCCGGGACAGGGATTAGATACGCAGTATTTT
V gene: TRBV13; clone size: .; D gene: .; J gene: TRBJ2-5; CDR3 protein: CASSLLGRSGTETQYF; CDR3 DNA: TGTGCCAGCAGCTTGTTAGGTAGATCGGGAACAGAGACCCAGTACTTC
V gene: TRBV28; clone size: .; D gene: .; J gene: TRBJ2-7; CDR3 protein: CASSPPTSGSYEQYF; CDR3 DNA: TGTGCCAGCAGTCCCCCTACATCGGGGTCCTACGAGCAGTACTTC
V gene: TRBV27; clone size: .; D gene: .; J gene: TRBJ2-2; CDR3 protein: CASSLGQSTGELFF; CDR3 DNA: TGTGCCAGCAGTTTAGGGCAGTCCACCGGGGAGCTGTTTTTT
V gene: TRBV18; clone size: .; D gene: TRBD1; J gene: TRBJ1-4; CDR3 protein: CASSSETGPNEKLFF; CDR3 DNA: TGTGCCAGCTCATCTGAGACAGGGCCTAATGAAAAACTGTTTTTT
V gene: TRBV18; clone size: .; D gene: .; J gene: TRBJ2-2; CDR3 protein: CASSPFSRELFF; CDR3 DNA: TGTGCCAGCTCCCCCTTCTCAAGGGAGCTGTTTTTT
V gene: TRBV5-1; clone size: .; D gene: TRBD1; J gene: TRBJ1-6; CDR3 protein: CASSWEGQGGYSPLHF; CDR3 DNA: TGCGCCAGCAGCTGGGAGGGACAGGGGGGATATTCACCCCTCCACTTT
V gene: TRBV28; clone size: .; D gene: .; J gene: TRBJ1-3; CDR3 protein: CASRGQGNTIYF; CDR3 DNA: TGTGCCAGCAGGGGGCAAGGAAACACCATATATTTT
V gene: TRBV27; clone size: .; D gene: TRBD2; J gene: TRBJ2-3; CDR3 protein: CASSLSGGPSTDTQYF; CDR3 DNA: TGTGCCAGCAGTTTGAGCGGGGGCCCTAGCACAGATACGCAGTATTTT
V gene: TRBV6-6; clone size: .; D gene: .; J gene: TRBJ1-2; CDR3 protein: CASSDPGRNYGYTF; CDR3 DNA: TGTGCCAGCAGTGACCCGGGACGGAACTATGGCTACACCTTC